This is a list of T cell receptor beta chains from one sample in a study of Graves' ophthalmopathy and Graves' hyperthyroidism. MiXCR, run by TCRdb on the multiplex PCR reads, gives a single entry per CDR3 protein. This sample carries fewer than 600,000 distinct CDR3 sequences, approximately 14% of them seen once, and the ten largest clones take about a tenth. Sequencing was done on a sample of blood. The receptors derive from a woman in her 30s with Graves' ophthalmopathy. Both conserved end residues are part of each CDR3. Rows may omit the clone size; those that give it use once, few, many or a size class.

j_call clone_size v_call cdr3_aa
TRBJ1-5 many TRBV6-2/TRBV6-3 CASRRETDYSNQPQHF
TRBJ2-7 many TRBV15 CATSRGAHYEQYF
TRBJ1-2 many TRBV10-1 CASSEAGTGSDYGYTF
TRBJ2-5 - TRBV12-3/TRBV12-4 CASSTTSGSSETQYF
TRBJ1-5 many TRBV28 CASSFQSRGNQPQHF
TRBJ1-5 many TRBV6-5 CASTLGQGFGQPQHF
TRBJ2-4 many TRBV30 CAWEISGSGNIQYF
TRBJ2-7 many TRBV6-2/TRBV6-3 CASSYGTQGYEQYF
TRBJ1-1 many TRBV20-1 CSARWEGDGTEAFF
TRBJ1-5 many TRBV6-2/TRBV6-3 CASRPDRGTQPQHF
TRBJ1-2 many TRBV20-1 CSAPPGTSYGYTF
TRBJ2-2 many TRBV24-1 CATSDLGRTGELFF
TRBJ1-2 - TRBV24-1 CATSDQGFGYTF
TRBJ2-5 many TRBV7-9 CASSSTGGGTQYF
TRBJ2-7 - TRBV6-1 CASSVTGSYYEQYF
TRBJ2-2 - TRBV6-5 CASSYSIGAESNGDLFF
TRBJ1-2 many TRBV11-2 CASSLEAGTNYGYTF
TRBJ1-5 - TRBV12-3/TRBV12-4 CASRPDRGHQPQHF
TRBJ2-6 few TRBV30 CAWSQGISGANVLTF
TRBJ1-2 many TRBV18 CASSPSKGHNYGYTF
TRBJ1-2 many TRBV6-1 CASSADNYGSYTF
TRBJ1-5 few TRBV19 CASSLQGLNQPQHF
TRBJ1-1 many TRBV2 CASSDKRQGVGHTEAFF
TRBJ1-5 few TRBV29-1 CSVVQDPNQPQHF
TRBJ1-5 many TRBV6-5 CASKNQGNSNQPQHF
TRBJ2-7 many TRBV19 CASSLLGTSYEQYF
TRBJ2-7 many TRBV15 CATSSGDFSSYEQYF
TRBJ1-1 many TRBV6-1 CASTQSGRGNTEAFF
TRBJ1-5 - TRBV6-1 CAGDNTGTDNQPQHF
TRBJ1-5 many TRBV6-1 CASSPGQGFYQPQHF
TRBJ2-7 many TRBV5-1 CASSLNPLSPYEQYF